This TCR beta chain was observed in a study of shared clonotypes between healthy human individuals. Overall study findings and caveats: Only blood underwent sampling, and tissue repertoires likely differ.

As to this clone: What it binds is unknown.

Replicate PCRs run on sorted subsets employed 150 to 250 ng DNA, 25,000 to 35,000 T cell genomes. Libraries were prepared by immunoSEQ multiplex PCR; TCRdb keeps only in-frame clonotypes and omits some of them. Altogether some 380,000 clones are present, roughly 96% being singletons, with the ten largest covering approximately 0.32%. The receptor was derived from a man younger than 40 in good health. Sequencing was carried out using memory CD8+ T cells sorted from blood. Subset specified: CD45RO+ cells pooled with CCR7-negative TemRA cells.

The CDR3 loop reads CASSYPAGANTEAFF. The CDR3 nucleotides read TGTGCCAGCAGTTACCCAGCCGGGGCGAACACTGAAGCTTTCTTT. The chain carries TRBV6-6 and TRBJ1-1, with a weak D call TRBD1 (5 bases). This CDR3 spans 15 amino acids. Germline V gene lookup returns CDR1 MNHNY and CDR2 SVGAGI (reference sequence). V was clipped by 2 bases and J by 1 base, with 11 bases between them.